This T cell receptor (beta chain) was identified during a study of T cells after posttransplantation cyclophosphamide. Findings and limits, study-wide: After PTCy, TRB diversity resembled that of CNI/methotrexate controls.

Treatment was busulfan-fludarabine conditioning, a marrow graft, and cyclophosphamide on days +3 and +4. Here immunoSEQ multiplex PCR was the method, and the copy in TCRdb shows in-frame clones only, minus some. The top ten clones hold roughly 4% of a sample with some 4,300 clones, about four fifths of them seen once. About this clone itself: The target antigen is unknown.

With 8 bases clipped from V and 4 bases from J, the junction kept 9 bases outside the gene matches. This CDR3 is 14 amino acids long. CDR1 is WSHSY and CDR2 is SAAADI in the germline V gene. The receptor's source is a male patient aged 50 or older who received an allogeneic stem cell transplant from a related donor and was CMV-positive. Some T cells may be transferred from the graft donor. This sequence joins TRBV10-2 and TRBJ2-7; 9 nucleotides align to TRBD1. This material consisted of PBMCs, taken after allogeneic stem cell transplant with posttransplant cyclophosphamide. The CDR3 nucleotides are TGCGCCAGCTCCCCGACAGGGGGTTGGTACGAGCAGTACTTC. Translated: CASSPTGGWYEQYF.